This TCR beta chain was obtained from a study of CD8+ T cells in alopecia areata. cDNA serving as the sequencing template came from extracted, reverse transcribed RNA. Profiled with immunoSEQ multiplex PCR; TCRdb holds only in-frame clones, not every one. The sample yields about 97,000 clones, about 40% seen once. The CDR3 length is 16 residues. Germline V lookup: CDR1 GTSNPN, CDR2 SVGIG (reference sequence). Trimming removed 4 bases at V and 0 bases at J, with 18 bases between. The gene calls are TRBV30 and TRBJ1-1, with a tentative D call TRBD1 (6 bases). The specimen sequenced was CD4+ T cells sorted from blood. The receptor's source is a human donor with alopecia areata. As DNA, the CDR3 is TGTGCCTGGATGTCGCGGACAGCTTCAATGAACACTGAAGCTTTCTTT. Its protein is CAWMSRTASMNTEAFF.